This TCR beta chain was documented in a study of blood T cell repertoires in COVID-19. This CDR3 contains 15 residues. V lost 7 bases, J lost 3 bases, and 8 bases stayed unmatched. Germline assignment: CDR1 LNHDA and CDR2 SQIVND (reference sequence). Here immunoSEQ multiplex PCR was the method, and the copy in TCRdb shows in-frame clones only, minus some. The repertoire holds some 200,000 clones, with roughly 84% as singletons. V and J are TRBV19 and TRBJ1-3; TRBD1 aligns across 8 bases. The sequencing input was peripheral blood. This sequence originates from a woman aged 60-70 years who had recovered from COVID-19. The CDR3 region has the DNA TGTGCCAGTACCCCAGGGGGCTTCATTGGAAACACCATATATTTT. Translated, it gives CASTPGGFIGNTIYF.